This is a list of T cell receptor beta chains from one sample in a study of metastatic and nonmetastatic thyroid tumors. TCRdb reanalyzed the PCR reads via MiXCR. The table includes tens of thousands of clones, approximately 19% detected once. Sequencing was performed on blood. The receptors were gathered from a female donor with papillary thyroid cancer or a benign thyroid nodule (not recorded which). Some clones in this sample may be carry-over from other donors' samples. The CDR3 runs from the conserved cysteine through the conserved F or W. The D gene is left open where the match is weak. The size entry is marked missing in some rows and otherwise reads once, few, many or a size class.

d_call | j_call | clone_size | v_call | cdr3_nt | cdr3_aa
. | TRBJ2-3 | many | TRBV12-3/TRBV12-4 | TGTGCCAGCAGCCTTAGGCGACCCTCCACAGATACGCAGTATTTT | CASSLRRPSTDTQYF
. | TRBJ2-5 | many | TRBV7-2 | TGTGCCAGCAGCTTAGGACTTGGACAAGAGACCCAGTACTTC | CASSLGLGQETQYF
TRBD1 | TRBJ2-7 | . | TRBV7-3 | TGTGCCAGCAGATCGAGACAGGGTGTTCTGGACGAGCAGTACTTC | CASRSRQGVLDEQYF
TRBD2 | TRBJ2-2 | many | TRBV5-1 | TGCGCCAGCGGACGGACTAGCGGGGGCACCGGGGAGCTGTTTTTT | CASGRTSGGTGELFF
TRBD2 | TRBJ2-3 | . | TRBV4-1 | TGCGCCAGCAGCCAAGATGGCGGGAGGAGTAGCACAGATACGCAGTATTTT | CASSQDGGRSSTDTQYF
. | TRBJ2-7 | few | TRBV15 | TGTGCCACCAGCCTCTTTGGCTACGAGCAGTACTTC | CATSLFGYEQYF
TRBD1 | TRBJ1-1 | . | TRBV11-2 | TGTGCCAGCAGCTCCTCAGGGGGCGCCTGGACTGAAGCTTTCTTT | CASSSSGGAWTEAFF
TRBD1 | TRBJ1-4 | many | TRBV6-1 | TGTGCCAGCAGTCAAGGACAGGGTGAAAAACTGTTTTTT | CASSQGQGEKLFF
TRBD1 | TRBJ2-3 | . | TRBV11-3 | TGTGCCAGCAGCTTCGGGACAGGGAGCACAGATACGCAGTATTTT | CASSFGTGSTDTQYF
. | TRBJ2-7 | medium-sized | TRBV12-3/TRBV12-4 | TGTGCCAGCAGTCCCTACTTTTTAGTGTCCTACGAGCAGTACTTC | CASSPYFLVSYEQYF
TRBD2 | TRBJ2-2 | many | TRBV5-1 | TGCGCCAGCAACCCACTAGCGGGGGGGTCGAACACCGGGGAGCTGTTTTTT | CASNPLAGGSNTGELFF
. | TRBJ2-2 | medium-sized | TRBV6-6 | TGTGCCAGCAGTTACTCGAACACCGGGGAGCTGTTTTTT | CASSYSNTGELFF
TRBD2 | TRBJ2-1 | few | TRBV6-5 | TGTGCCAGCAGTCCCGGAAGGACTAGCGGGGGGGCCGGGGATGAGCAGTTCTTC | CASSPGRTSGGAGDEQFF
. | TRBJ1-4 | many | TRBV20-1 | TGCAGTGCTGCGCCCCCGGAGGGGGAAAAACTGTTTTTT | CSAAPPEGEKLFF
. | TRBJ2-2 | few | TRBV5-1 | TGCGCCACCGGGGACACGGGCGGGGAGCTGTTTTTT | CATGDTGGELFF
TRBD2 | TRBJ2-5 | many | TRBV10-3 | TGTGCCAGCGGACTAGCGATGGGAGAGACCCAGTACTTC | CASGLAMGETQYF
. | TRBJ2-5 | few | TRBV6-1 | TGTGCCAGCACCCCCGCCGCGGGGGCCGGGGAGACCCAGTACTTC | CASTPAAGAGETQYF
. | TRBJ1-2 | many | TRBV9 | TGTGCCAGCAGCGTTCTCGGTACGAACTATGGCTACACCTTC | CASSVLGTNYGYTF
TRBD2 | TRBJ2-2 | . | TRBV6-5 | TGTGCCAGCAGTTCTGAAATCGGACTAGCGGGAATCACCGGGGAGCTGTTTTTT | CASSSEIGLAGITGELFF
TRBD1 | TRBJ1-2 | . | TRBV27 | TGTGCCAGCGCCCCGAACAGGGGCTATGGCTACACCTTC | CASAPNRGYGYTF
TRBD1 | TRBJ2-3 | many | TRBV7-3 | TGTGCCAGCAGCTTAAATTACGACAGGGGAATATTGTTAGATACGCAGTATTTT | CASSLNYDRGILLDTQYF